This entry is about one T cell receptor (beta chain). Stated time point: pre-sensitization, week 0. Treatment meaning: therapeutic diphenylcyclopropenone sensitization with weekly scalp DPC. The data are from a study of human T cells and chemical hapten exposure. About the study: 2% DPC applied to an approximately 2 cm by approximately 2 cm arm area sensitized donors.

MiXCR was run by TCRdb on the RACE reads, yielding one entry per CDR3 protein. Of a few hundred thousand distinct CDR3 sequences listed, 8.6% were seen once; the top ten hold approximately 2.2%. The V gene end was trimmed by 5 bases and the J gene end by 7 bases; junction bases not matched to a gene: 6. Germline V gives CDR1 SGHTA, CDR2 FQGNSA. This CDR3 region has 14 residues. Sequences were derived from whole blood, sampled in connection with sensitization to the hapten diphenylcyclopropenone (DPC). This TCR was recovered from a woman in her thirties or forties with alopecia areata. Some clones in this sample may be carry-over from other donors' samples. The chain is built from TRBV7-2 and TRBJ2-1, with 9 positions matching TRBD1. The CDR3 protein is CASSAGTGRNEQFF. Written as DNA, the CDR3 is TGTGCCAGCAGCGCCGGGACAGGGAGGAATGAGCAGTTCTTC.